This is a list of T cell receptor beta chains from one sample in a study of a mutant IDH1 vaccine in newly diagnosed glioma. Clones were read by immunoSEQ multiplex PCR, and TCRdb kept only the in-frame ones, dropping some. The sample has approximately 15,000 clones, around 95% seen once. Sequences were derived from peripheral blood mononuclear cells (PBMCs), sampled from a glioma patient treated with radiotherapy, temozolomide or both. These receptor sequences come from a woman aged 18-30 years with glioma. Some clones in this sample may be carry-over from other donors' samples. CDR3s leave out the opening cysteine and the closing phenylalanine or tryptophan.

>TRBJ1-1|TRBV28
ASRGLRGGNTEAF
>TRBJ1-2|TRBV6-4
ASSDRPVGGDGYT
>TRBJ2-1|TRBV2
ASSEQGPYNEQF
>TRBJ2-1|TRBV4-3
ASSQETIYIAGALYNEQF
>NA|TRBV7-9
ASSLADEQY
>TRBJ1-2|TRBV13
ASSLADRPYGYT
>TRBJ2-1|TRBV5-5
ASSLLWEQF
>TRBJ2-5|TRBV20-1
SASFGETQY
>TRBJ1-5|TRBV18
ASSPGQGLYVQH
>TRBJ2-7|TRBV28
ASKLSDSSYEQY
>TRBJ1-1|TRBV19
ASSSILEAF
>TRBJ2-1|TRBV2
ASSVRTGGDNEQF
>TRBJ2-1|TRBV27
ASLPTIRSGEQF
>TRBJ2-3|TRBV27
ASSYHLASGSTDTQY
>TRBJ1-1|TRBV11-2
ASSLVGTGTEAF
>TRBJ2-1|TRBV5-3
ARSWGTAYSSYNEQF
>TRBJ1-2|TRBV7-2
ASSLGTIKGGYT